The 14 T cell receptor beta chains presented below share a single source sample, sequenced in a study of blood T cell repertoires in COVID-19 (dated by TCRdb to the early 2020s). Libraries were built with the immunoSEQ multiplex PCR assay. TCRdb limited this immuneACCESS table to in-frame rearrangements with V and J called. A share of clones is missing; checked studies link under half to unresolved V genes, and the rest is unexplained. Recorded for this sample are 220,000 or so clones; roughly 84% of them occurred a single time. Of the sample, roughly 21% falls within the top ten clones. The sequenced material came from peripheral blood. All receptors come from a man aged 25 to 40 with active or convalescent COVID-19.

The chain is built from TRBV4-3 and TRBJ2-3; 8 bases agree with TRBD2. The germline CDR1 and CDR2 sequences are LGHNA and YSLEER. This CDR3 has 21 residues. V lost 0 bases to trimming and J lost 0 bases; unmatched junction nucleotides: 17. CDR3 sequence reads: CASSQDSLASRGALSTDTQYF. The CDR3 region has the DNA TGCGCCAGCAGCCAAGATTCGTTAGCCTCGCGGGGGGCCCTGAGCACAGATACGCAGTATTTT.

The genes are TRBV6-5 and TRBJ1-5, with D maybe TRBD1 (5 bases). Trimming cost V 6 bases and J 8 bases, with 11 bases left between them. This CDR3 spans 12 amino acids. Germline CDR1 reads MNHEY; CDR2 reads SVGAGI. The CDR3, as DNA: TGTGCCAGCAGCAGGGTATTCGAGCCCCAGCATTTT. Its protein is CASSRVFEPQHF.

The V and J genes are TRBV2 and TRBJ1-6; D uncertain. CDR1 SNHLY and CDR2 FYNNEI come from the germline V gene. The CDR3 is 15 residues long. V lost 5 bases to trimming and J lost 0 bases, with 8 bases between them. CDR3 nucleotide sequence: TGTGCCAGCAGTCCGCCGAGCTCCTATAATTCACCCCTCCACTTT. Its translation: CASSPPSSYNSPLHF. The full variable domain, its missing parts supplied by reference TRBV2 and TRBJ1-6, is EPEVTQTPSHQVTQMGQEVILRCVPISNHLYFYWYRQILGQKVEFLVSFYNNEISEKSEIFDDQFSVERPDGSNFTLKIRSTKLEDSAMYFCASSPPSSYNSPLHFGNGTRLTVT.

The V and J genes are TRBV6-5 and TRBJ2-3; TRBD2 matches 10 bases. After removal of 2 bases from V and 3 bases from J, the junction contained 2 bases not matched to a gene. The V gene's germline CDR1 is MNHEY and CDR2 SVGAGI. This CDR3 is 15 amino acids long. CDR3: CASSYLGLATDTQYF. CDR3 DNA sequence: TGTGCCAGCAGTTACCTGGGACTAGCGACAGATACGCAGTATTTT.

This chain links TRBV10-3 with TRBJ1-2; D uncertain. V gave up 2 bases and J gave up 4 bases, with 8 bases separating them. The germline V gene has CDR1 ENHRY and CDR2 SYGVKD. The CDR3 extends over 13 amino acids. The CDR3 DNA follows: TGTGCCATCAGTGAGAAAGCAATCTATGGCTACACCTTC. Protein product: CAISEKAIYGYTF.

Only a few counts were recorded for this clone. V and J are TRBV6-5 and TRBJ2-7, with 14 bases identical to TRBD2. Trimming at V came to 3 bases and at J to 4 bases, leaving 5 bases not matched to a gene. This CDR3 is 16 amino acids long. From germline, CDR1 is MNHEY and CDR2 SVGAGI. This chain's CDR3 is CASSYGTSGGTYEQYF. CDR3 bases: TGTGCCAGCAGTTATGGGACTAGCGGGGGAACTTACGAGCAGTACTTC.

This chain joins TRBV4-1 and TRBJ1-3; D call uncertain. The V gene lost 0 bases and the J gene lost 2 bases, with 11 bases spanning the gap. This CDR3 has 16 amino acids. Per germline, CDR1 MGHRA and CDR2 YSYEKL. The CDR3 sequence is CASSQEVSSPGNTIYF. The CDR3 DNA is TGCGCCAGCAGCCAAGAGGTTTCGAGCCCTGGAAACACCATATATTTT.

The genes are TRBV2 and TRBJ1-5; possibly TRBD1 for D (6 bases). The CDR3 has 15 residues. CDR1 and CDR2 from the germline V gene are SNHLY and FYNNEI. Trimming removed 4 bases from V and 3 bases from J, with 13 bases in between. The CDR3 sequence: CASSVATGNNQPQHF. Here the CDR3 DNA reads TGTGCCAGCAGTGTTGCGACAGGTAACAATCAGCCCCAGCATTTT.

This rearrangement joins TRBV23-1 to TRBJ1-5; 8 nucleotides agree with TRBD1. TRBV23-1 is reported as an ORF; its role is uncertain. The CDR3 totals 15 residues. V trimming: 4 bases; J trimming: 4 bases; junction bases outside the gene matches: 6. Written as DNA, the CDR3 is TGCGCCAGCAGTCTTCTGGACAGGGAGAATCAGCCCCAGCATTTT. Amino acids: CASSLLDRENQPQHF.

This sequence joins TRBV5-5 and TRBJ1-3; D not resolved. Germline-derived CDR1 and CDR2 are SGHKS and YYEKEE (reference sequence). The CDR3 sequence is 16 residues long. V dropped 2 bases and J dropped 0 bases, with 12 bases sitting between them. As DNA, the CDR3 is TGTGCCAGCAGCTTAGATCATTCGAGCTCTGGAAACACCATATATTTT. This encodes CASSLDHSSSGNTIYF. The full variable domain, its missing parts supplied by reference TRBV5-5 and TRBJ1-3, is DAGVTQSPTHLIKTRGQQVTLRCSPISGHKSVSWYQQVLGQGPQFIFQYYEKEERGRGNFPDRFSARQFPNYSSELNVNALLLGDSALYLCASSLDHSSSGNTIYFGEGSWLTVV.

V gene TRBV27 combines with J gene TRBJ1-2, with D unresolved. CDR3 length equals 15 residues. The germline V gene encodes CDR1 MNHEY and CDR2 SMNVEV (reference sequence). V shed 4 bases and J shed 2 bases, with 14 bases lying between them. This CDR3 is CASSWTPTGNYGYTF. DNA of the CDR3: TGTGCCAGCAGTTGGACCCCGACGGGGAACTATGGCTACACCTTC.

The CDR3 loop reads CASSSDNIVPLHF. The CDR3 bases are TGTGCCAGCAGCTCCGACAATATTGTACCCCTCCACTTT. The rearrangement joins TRBV7-2 to TRBJ1-6; D ambiguous. The germline V gene encodes CDR1 SGHTA and CDR2 FQGNSA. V was clipped by 4 bases and J by 12 bases, with 13 bases between them. The CDR3 is made up of 13 amino acids.

The V call is TRBV3-1 (or the pseudogene TRBV3-2), the J call TRBJ2-7; the D gene is possibly TRBD1 (5 bases). The CDR3 length is 13 residues. V was pared by 4 bases and J by 6 bases, with 13 bases between. Per germline, CDR1 LGHDT and CDR2 YNNKEL (reference sequence). CDR3 in DNA: TGTGCCAGCAGCCGTGCTTCTGGGGCCGAGCAGTACTTC. This codes for CASSRASGAEQYF.

This chain uses TRBV5-5 with TRBJ2-3, with 8 positions matching TRBD2. The CDR3 runs to 16 residues. The ends lost 2 bases at V and 4 bases at J; junction bases unmatched: 9. CDR1 SGHKS and CDR2 YYEKEE come from the germline V gene (reference sequence). CDR3 coding DNA: TGTGCCAGCAGCTTCCGGCTTAGCGGGAACGCAGATACGCAGTATTTT. Translated: CASSFRLSGNADTQYF.